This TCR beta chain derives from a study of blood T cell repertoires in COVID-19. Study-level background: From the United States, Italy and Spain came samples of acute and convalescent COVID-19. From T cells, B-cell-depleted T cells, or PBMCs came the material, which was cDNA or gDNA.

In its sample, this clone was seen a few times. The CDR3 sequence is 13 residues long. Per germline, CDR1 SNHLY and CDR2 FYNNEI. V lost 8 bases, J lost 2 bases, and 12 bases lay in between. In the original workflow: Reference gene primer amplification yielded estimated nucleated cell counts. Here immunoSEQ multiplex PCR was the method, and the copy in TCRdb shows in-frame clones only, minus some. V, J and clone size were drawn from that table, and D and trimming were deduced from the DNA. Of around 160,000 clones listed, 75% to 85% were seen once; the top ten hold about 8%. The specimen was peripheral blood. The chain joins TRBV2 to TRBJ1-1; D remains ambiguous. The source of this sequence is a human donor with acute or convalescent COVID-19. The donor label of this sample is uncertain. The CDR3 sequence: CASGYRENTEAFF. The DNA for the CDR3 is TGTGCCAGCGGGTACAGAGAAAACACTGAAGCTTTCTTT. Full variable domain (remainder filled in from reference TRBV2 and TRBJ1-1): EPEVTQTPSHQVTQMGQEVILRCVPISNHLYFYWYRQILGQKVEFLVSFYNNEISEKSEIFDDQFSVERPDGSNFTLKIRSTKLEDSAMYFCASGYRENTEAFFGQGTRLTVV.